This T cell receptor beta chain emerged from a study of identical twins. This CDR3 is built from 13 residues. Germline CDR1 reads MDHEN; CDR2 reads SYDVKM. With 6 bases removed from V and 8 bases from J, the gap between germline ends came to 13 bases. Broader study findings: Models underpredicted monozygotic twin sharing of out-of-frame TCR alpha. There were fewer insertions in abundant cord blood beta clonotypes, but memory repertoires showed no such pattern. Sequences that were out-of-frame, alpha and twin-shared displayed an excess of low generation probability. Out-of-frame beta sequences exhibited a weaker degree of excess twin sharing.

To note about this clonotype: The antigen remains unidentified.

One entry per CDR3 protein results from TCRdb running MiXCR on the 5' RACE reads. Here the sample spans fewer than 350,000 distinct CDR3 sequences, more than 6.5% being singletons. The same sample was also studied in work on yellow fever vaccine responses in identical twins.

The TCR sequence derives from a woman aged 18-30 years in good health. The sequencing input was memory (CD45RO+) T cells sorted from blood. V is TRBV28 and J is TRBJ2-2; maybe TRBD1 (6 bases). Here the CDR3 DNA reads TGTGCCAGCAGACAAACAGGGTTGGGGGAGCTGTTTTTT. Translation: CASRQTGLGELFF.